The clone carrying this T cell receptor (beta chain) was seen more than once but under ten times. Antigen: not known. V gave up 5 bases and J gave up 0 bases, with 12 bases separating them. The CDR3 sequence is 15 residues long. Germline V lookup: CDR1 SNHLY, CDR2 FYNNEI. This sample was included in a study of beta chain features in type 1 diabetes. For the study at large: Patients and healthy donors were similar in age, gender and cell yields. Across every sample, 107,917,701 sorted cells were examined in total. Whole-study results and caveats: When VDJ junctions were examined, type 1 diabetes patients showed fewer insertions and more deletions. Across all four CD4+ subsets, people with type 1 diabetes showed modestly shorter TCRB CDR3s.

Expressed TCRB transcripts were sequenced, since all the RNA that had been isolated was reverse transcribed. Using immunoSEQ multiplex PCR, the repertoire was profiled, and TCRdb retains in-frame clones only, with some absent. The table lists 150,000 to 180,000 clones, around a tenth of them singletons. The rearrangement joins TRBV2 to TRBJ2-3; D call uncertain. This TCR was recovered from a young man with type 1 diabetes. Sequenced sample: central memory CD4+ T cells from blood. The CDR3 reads CASSLTYVSTDTQYF. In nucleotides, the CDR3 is TGTGCCAGCAGTCTGACATACGTTAGCACAGATACGCAGTATTTT.